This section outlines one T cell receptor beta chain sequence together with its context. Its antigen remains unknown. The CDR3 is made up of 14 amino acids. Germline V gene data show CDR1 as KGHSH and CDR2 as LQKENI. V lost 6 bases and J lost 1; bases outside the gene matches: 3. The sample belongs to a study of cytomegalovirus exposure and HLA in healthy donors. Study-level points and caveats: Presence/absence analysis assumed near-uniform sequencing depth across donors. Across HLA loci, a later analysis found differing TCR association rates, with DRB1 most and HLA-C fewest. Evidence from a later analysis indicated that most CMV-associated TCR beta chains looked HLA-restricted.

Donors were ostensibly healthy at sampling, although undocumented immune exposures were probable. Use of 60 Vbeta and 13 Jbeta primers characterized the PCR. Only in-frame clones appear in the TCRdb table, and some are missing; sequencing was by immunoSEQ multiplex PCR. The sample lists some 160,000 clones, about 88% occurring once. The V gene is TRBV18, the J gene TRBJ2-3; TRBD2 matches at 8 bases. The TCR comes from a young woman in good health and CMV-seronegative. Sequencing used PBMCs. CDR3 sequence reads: CASSLGGGTDTQYF. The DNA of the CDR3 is TGTGCCAGCTCCCTCGGGGGGGGCACAGATACGCAGTATTTT.